This entry describes one T cell receptor (beta chain). Cells were sorted from thawed PBMC rested overnight and stained with GMM-loaded CD1B tetramer, viability dye and anti-CD3. The lipid loaded on the CD1B tetramers was C32 glucose monomycolate from Rhodococcus equi. Tetramer-negative cells, around 110,000 per donor, were also sorted. This sample was taken from a study of T cells in tuberculosis. The CDR3 length is 14 residues. The germline V gene encodes CDR1 MNHNS and CDR2 SASEGT. The trim removed 7 bases at V and 6 bases at J, leaving 8 bases unmatched. Some clones are missing from TCRdb's copy, which holds only in-frame ones; the method was immunoSEQ multiplex PCR. This sample has about 54,000 clones; 88% occur once, and the top ten carry around a fifth.

Sequencing used CD1b-GMM tetramer-negative cells sorted from PBMCs. The chain employs TRBV6-1 and TRBJ1-5; 8 bases are shared with TRBD1. This TCR derives from an adult woman with latent tuberculosis. Here the CDR3 DNA reads TGTGCCAGCAATCAGGGGGCTACTAGTCAGCCCCAGCATTTT. As protein: CASNQGATSQPQHF.